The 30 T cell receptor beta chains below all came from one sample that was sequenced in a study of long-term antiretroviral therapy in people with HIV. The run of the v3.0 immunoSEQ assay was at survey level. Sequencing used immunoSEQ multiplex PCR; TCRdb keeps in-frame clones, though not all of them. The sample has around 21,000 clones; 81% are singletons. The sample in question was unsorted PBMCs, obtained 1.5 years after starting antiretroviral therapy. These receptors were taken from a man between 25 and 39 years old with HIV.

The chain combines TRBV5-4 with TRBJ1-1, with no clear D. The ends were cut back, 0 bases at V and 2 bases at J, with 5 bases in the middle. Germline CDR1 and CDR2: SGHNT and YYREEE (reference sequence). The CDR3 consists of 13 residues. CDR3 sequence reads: CASSLGHNTEAFF. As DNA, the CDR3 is TGTGCCAGCAGCTTGGGACATAACACTGAAGCTTTCTTT.

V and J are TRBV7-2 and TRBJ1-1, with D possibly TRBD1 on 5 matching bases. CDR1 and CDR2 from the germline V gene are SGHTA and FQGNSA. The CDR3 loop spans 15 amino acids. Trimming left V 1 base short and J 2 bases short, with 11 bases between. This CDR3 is CASSLGGATNTEAFF. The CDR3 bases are TGTGCCAGCAGCTTAGGAGGGGCCACTAACACTGAAGCTTTCTTT.

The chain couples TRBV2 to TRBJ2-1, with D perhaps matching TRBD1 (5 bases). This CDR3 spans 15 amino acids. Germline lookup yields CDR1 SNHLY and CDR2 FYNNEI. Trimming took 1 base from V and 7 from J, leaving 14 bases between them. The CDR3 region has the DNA TGTGCCAGCAGTGAAGGCACTCCCAGGGTAAATGAGCAGTTCTTC. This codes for CASSEGTPRVNEQFF.

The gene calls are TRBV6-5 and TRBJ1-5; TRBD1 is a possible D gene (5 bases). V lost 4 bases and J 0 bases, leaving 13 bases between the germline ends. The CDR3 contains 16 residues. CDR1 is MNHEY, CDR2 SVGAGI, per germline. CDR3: CASSSGGALSNQPQHF. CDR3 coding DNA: TGTGCCAGCAGTTCCGGTGGGGCTCTTAGCAATCAGCCCCAGCATTTT.

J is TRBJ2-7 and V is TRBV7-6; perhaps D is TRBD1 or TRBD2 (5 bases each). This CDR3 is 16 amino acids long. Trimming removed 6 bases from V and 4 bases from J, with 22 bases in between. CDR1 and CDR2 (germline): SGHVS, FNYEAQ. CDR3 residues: CASRPSMGPSLYEQYF. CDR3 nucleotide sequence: TGTGCCAGCAGGCCTTCAATGGGACCATCCCTTTACGAGCAGTACTTC.

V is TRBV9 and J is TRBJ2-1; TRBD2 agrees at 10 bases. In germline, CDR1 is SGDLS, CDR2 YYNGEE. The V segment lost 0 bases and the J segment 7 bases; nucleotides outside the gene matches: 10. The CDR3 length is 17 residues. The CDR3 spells CASSVGVSGRAANEQFF. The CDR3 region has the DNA TGTGCCAGCAGCGTAGGGGTAAGCGGGAGGGCCGCGAATGAGCAGTTCTTC.

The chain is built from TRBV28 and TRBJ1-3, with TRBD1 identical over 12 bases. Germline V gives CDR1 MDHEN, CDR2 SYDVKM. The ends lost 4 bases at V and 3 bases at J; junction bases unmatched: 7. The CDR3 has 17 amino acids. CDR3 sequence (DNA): TGTGCCAGCAGTTCTCAGAGGGACAGGGGGCATGGAAACACCATATATTTT. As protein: CASSSQRDRGHGNTIYF.

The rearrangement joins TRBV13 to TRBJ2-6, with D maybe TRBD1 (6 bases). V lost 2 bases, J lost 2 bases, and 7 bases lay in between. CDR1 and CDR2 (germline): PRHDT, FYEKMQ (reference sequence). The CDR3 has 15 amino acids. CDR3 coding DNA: TGTGCCAGCAGCTTAACAGGGACTGGGGCCAACGTCCTGACTTTC. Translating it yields CASSLTGTGANVLTF. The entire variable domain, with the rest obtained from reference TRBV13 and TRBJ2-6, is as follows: AAGVIQSPRHLIKEKRETATLKCYPIPRHDTVYWYQQGPGQDPQFLISFYEKMQSDKGSIPDRFSAQQFSDYHSELNMSSLELGDSALYFCASSLTGTGANVLTFGAGSRLTVL.

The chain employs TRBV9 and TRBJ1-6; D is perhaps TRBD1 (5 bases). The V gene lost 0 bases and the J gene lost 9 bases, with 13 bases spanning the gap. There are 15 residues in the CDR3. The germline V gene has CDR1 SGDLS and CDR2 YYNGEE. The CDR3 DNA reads TGTGCCAGCAGCGTAGAGTCCAGGGTAGGTTCACCCCTCCACTTT. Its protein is CASSVESRVGSPLHF.

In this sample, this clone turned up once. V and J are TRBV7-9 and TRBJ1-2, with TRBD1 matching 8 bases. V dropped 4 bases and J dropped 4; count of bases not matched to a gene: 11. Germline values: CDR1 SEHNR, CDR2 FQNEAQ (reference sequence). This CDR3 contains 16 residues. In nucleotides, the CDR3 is TGTGCCAGCAGCTCATCGGACAGGGTATTGGTCTATGGCTACACCTTC. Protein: CASSSSDRVLVYGYTF.

The CDR3 region is CASSPGIGGSYEQYF. The CDR3 nucleotides read TGTGCCAGCAGCCCGGGGATAGGCGGCTCCTACGAGCAGTACTTC. The rearrangement uses TRBV7-6 and TRBJ2-7; D possibly corresponds to TRBD2 (5 bases). The CDR3 sequence is 15 residues long. Deletions cut 5 bases from V and 0 bases from J, with 14 bases between. The V gene's germline CDR1 is SGHVS and CDR2 FNYEAQ.

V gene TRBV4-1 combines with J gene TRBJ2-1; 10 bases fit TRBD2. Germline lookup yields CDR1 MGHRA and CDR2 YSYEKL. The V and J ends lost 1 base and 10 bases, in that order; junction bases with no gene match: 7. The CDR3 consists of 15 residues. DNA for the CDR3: TGCGCCAGCAGCCAAGTAAGCGGGGGGGCTCGGGAGCAGTTCTTC. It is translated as CASSQVSGGAREQFF.

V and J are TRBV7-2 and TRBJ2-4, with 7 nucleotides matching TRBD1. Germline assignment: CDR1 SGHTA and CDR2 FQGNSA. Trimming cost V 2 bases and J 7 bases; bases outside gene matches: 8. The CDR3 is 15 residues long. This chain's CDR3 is CASSLRGLVGNIQYF. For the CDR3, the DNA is TGTGCCAGCAGCTTAAGGGGGCTCGTTGGGAACATTCAGTACTTC.

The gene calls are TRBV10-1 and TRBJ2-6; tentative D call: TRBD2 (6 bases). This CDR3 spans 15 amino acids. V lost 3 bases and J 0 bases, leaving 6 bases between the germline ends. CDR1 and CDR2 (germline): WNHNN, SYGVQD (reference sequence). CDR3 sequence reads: CASSDSGSGANVLTF. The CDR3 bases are TGCGCCAGCAGTGATAGCGGCTCTGGGGCCAACGTCCTGACTTTC.

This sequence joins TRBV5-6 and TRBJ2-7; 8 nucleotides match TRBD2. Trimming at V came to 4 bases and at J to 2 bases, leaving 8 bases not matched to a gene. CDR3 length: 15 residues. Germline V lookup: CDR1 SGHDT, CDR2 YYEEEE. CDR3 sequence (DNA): TGTGCCAGCAGCCCCTTTAGCGGGGCAGCCTACGAGCAGTACTTC. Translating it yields CASSPFSGAAYEQYF.

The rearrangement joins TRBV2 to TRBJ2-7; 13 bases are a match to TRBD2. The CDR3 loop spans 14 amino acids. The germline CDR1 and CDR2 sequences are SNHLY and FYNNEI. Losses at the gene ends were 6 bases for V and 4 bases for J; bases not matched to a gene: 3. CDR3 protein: CASRGLAGMYEQYF. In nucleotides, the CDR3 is TGTGCCAGCAGGGGACTAGCGGGAATGTACGAGCAGTACTTC.

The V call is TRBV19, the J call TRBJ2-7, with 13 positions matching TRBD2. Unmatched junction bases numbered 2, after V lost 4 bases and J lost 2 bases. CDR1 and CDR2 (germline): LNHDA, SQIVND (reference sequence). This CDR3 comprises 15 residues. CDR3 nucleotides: TGTGCCAGTAGTACACTAGCGGGAGGGGCCTACGAGCAGTACTTC. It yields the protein CASSTLAGGAYEQYF.

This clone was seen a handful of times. The CDR3 loop reads CASSLAGGTNEKLFF. CDR3 in DNA: TGTGCCAGCAGCTTAGCCGGGGGCACTAATGAAAAACTGTTTTTT. The rearrangement uses TRBV7-2 and TRBJ1-4; a weak D match, TRBD1 (6 bases). The germline CDR1 and CDR2 sequences are SGHTA and FQGNSA. CDR3 length equals 15 residues. Trimming removed 0 bases from V and 2 bases from J, with 7 bases in between.

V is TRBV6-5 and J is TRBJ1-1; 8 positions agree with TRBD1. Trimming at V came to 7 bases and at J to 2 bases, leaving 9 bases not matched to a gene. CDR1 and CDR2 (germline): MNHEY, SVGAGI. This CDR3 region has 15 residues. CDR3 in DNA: TGTGCCAGCACCTCCAGGGGACAGGCAAACACTGAAGCTTTCTTT. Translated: CASTSRGQANTEAFF.

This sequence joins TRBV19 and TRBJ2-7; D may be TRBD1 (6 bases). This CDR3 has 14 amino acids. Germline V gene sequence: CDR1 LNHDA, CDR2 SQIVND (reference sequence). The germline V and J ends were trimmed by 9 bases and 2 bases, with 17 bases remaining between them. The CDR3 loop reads CASAPAPGAYEQYF. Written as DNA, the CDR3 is TGTGCCAGCGCCCCGGCCCCAGGGGCCTACGAGCAGTACTTC.

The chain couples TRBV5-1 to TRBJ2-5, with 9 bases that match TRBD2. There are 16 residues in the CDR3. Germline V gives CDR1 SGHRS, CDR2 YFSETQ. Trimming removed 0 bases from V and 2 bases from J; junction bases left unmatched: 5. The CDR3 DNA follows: TGCGCCAGCAGCTTGGCCGGTAGCGGGGGACAAGAGACCCAGTACTTC. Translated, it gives CASSLAGSGGQETQYF.

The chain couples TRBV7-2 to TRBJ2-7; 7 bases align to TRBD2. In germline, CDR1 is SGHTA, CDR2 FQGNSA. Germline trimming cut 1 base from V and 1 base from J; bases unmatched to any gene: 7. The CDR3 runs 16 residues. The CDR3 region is CASSLVGGTNSYEQYF. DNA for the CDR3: TGTGCCAGCAGCTTAGTGGGAGGGACTAATTCCTACGAGCAGTACTTC.

CDR3 region: CASTWTGNYGYTF. Here the CDR3 DNA reads TGTGCCAGCACCTGGACAGGGAACTATGGCTACACCTTC. The chain links TRBV28 to TRBJ1-2; 8 bases map to TRBD1. V trimming: 7 bases; J trimming: 2 bases; junction bases outside the gene matches: 3. Germline V CDR1 and CDR2: MDHEN, SYDVKM. This CDR3 comprises 13 residues.

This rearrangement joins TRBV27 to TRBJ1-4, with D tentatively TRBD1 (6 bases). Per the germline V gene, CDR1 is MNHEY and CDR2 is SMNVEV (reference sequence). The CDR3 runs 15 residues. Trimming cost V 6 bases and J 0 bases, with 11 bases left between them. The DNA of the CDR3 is TGTGCCAGCAGGGGTGGGACAACAACTAATGAAAAACTGTTTTTT. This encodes CASRGGTTTNEKLFF.

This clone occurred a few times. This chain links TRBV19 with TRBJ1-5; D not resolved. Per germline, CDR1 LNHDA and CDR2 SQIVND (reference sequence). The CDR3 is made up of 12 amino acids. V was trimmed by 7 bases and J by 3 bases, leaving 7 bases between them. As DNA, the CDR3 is TGTGCCAGTAAGGAGTTCAATCAGCCCCAGCATTTT. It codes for CASKEFNQPQHF. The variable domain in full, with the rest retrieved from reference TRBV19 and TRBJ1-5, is DGGITQSPKYLFRKEGQNVTLSCEQNLNHDAMYWYRQDPGQGLRLIYYSQIVNDFQKGDIAEGYSVSREKKESFPLTVTSAQKNPTAFYLCASKEFNQPQHFGDGTRLSIL.

CDR3 sequence reads: CASRRYGEQYF. DNA for the CDR3: TGTGCCAGCAGACGTTACGGCGAGCAGTACTTC. The chain is built from TRBV28 and TRBJ2-7, with D uncertain. Germline values: CDR1 MDHEN, CDR2 SYDVKM. This CDR3 spans 11 amino acids. With 6 bases removed from V and 6 bases from J, the gap between germline ends came to 9 bases.

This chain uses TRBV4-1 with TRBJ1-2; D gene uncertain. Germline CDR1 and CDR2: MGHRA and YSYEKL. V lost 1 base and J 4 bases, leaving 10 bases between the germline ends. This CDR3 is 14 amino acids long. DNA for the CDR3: TGCGCCAGCAGCCAAGCCCTTGCAAGCTATGGCTACACCTTC. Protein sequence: CASSQALASYGYTF.

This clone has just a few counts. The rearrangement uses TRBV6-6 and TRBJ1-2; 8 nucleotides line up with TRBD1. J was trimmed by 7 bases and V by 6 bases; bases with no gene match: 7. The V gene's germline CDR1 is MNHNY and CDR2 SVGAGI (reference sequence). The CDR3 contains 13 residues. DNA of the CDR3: TGTGCCAGCAGAAGACAGGGGAATGCTGGCTACACCTTC. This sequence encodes CASRRQGNAGYTF.

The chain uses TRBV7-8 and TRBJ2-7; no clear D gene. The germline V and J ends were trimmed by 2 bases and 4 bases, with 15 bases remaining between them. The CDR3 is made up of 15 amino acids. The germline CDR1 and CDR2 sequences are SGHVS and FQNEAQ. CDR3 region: CASSLKSARVYEQYF. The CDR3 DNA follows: TGTGCCAGCAGCTTAAAGTCGGCAAGGGTATACGAGCAGTACTTC.

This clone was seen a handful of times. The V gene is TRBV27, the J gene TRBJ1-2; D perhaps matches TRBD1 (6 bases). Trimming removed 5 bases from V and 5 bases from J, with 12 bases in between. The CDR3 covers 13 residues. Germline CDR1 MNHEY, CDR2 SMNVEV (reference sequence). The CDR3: CASSPNQGYGYTF. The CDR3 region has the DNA TGTGCCAGCAGTCCTAATCAGGGGTATGGCTACACCTTC.